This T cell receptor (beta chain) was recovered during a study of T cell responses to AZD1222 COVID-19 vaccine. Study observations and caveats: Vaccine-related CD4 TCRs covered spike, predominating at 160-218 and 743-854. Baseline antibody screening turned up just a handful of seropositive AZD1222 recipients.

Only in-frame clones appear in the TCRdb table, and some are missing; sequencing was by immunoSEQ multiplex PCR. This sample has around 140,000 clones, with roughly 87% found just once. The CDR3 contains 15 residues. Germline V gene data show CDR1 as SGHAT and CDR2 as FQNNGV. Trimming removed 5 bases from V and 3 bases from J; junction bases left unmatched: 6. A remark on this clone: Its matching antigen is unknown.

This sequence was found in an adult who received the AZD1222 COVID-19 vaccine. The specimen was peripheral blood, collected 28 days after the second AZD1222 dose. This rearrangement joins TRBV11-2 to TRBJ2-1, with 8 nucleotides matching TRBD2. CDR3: CASSPGLVNYNEQFF. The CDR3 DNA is TGTGCCAGCAGCCCGGGACTAGTCAACTACAATGAGCAGTTCTTC.